These 21 T cell receptor beta chains share one sample of origin, sequenced in a study of cytomegalovirus exposure and HLA in healthy donors. The PCR was carried out with 60 Vbeta primers and 13 Jbeta primers. TCRdb's copy holds only in-frame clones and misses some; the assay was immunoSEQ multiplex PCR. Here the sample spans some 110,000 clones, under 80% being singletons. Sequenced: PBMCs. The receptor set was obtained from a woman aged 35 to 49 in good health and CMV-seropositive.

V is TRBV9 and J is TRBJ1-2, with TRBD1 matching 9 bases. Germline CDR1 and CDR2: SGDLS and YYNGEE. The CDR3 spans 16 residues. Trimming at V came to 3 bases and at J to 2 bases, leaving 8 bases not matched to a gene. In nucleotides, the CDR3 is TGTGCCAGCAGCGGAACCCCGGACAGGGGAAACTATGGCTACACCTTC. Residues: CASSGTPDRGNYGYTF. The whole variable domain, remainder taken from reference TRBV9 and TRBJ1-2, is DSGVTQTPKHLITATGQRVTLRCSPRSGDLSVYWYQQSLDQGLQFLIQYYNGEERAKGNILERFSAQQFPDLHSELNLSSLELGDSALYFCASSGTPDRGNYGYTFGSGTRLTVV.

This clone has just a few counts. This chain links TRBV7-9 with TRBJ2-5; TRBD1 matches at 9 bases. This CDR3 region has 14 residues. V lost 5 bases, J lost 5 bases, and 6 bases stayed unmatched. Germline-derived CDR1 and CDR2 are SEHNR and FQNEAQ (reference sequence). In DNA form, the CDR3 reads TGTGCCAGCAGCCAAGGGACAGGGTGGGAGACCCAGTACTTC. This gives the protein CASSQGTGWETQYF.

This clone has just one count. V gene TRBV4-2 combines with J gene TRBJ2-1, with D hard to call. Trimming took 0 bases from V and 4 from J, leaving 13 bases between them. CDR3 size: 16 residues. Germline assignment: CDR1 LGHNA and CDR2 YNFKEQ. CDR3 coding DNA: TGTGCCAGCAGCCAAGAGCCCCCGGGTGGGTACAATGAGCAGTTCTTC. Translation gives CASSQEPPGGYNEQFF.

The chain is built from TRBV2 and TRBJ2-5; possible D gene TRBD2, 5 bases. Gene TRBJ2-7 matches the end of the DNA better, so the J call may be wrong. Germline V gene data show CDR1 as SNHLY and CDR2 as FYNNEI. The length of the CDR3 is 16 residues. CDR3 sequence reads: CASSGLRRGGPYEQYF. DNA of the CDR3: TGTGCCAGCAGTGGCCTTAGGCGTGGAGGCCCCTACGAGCAGTACTTC.

The rearrangement links TRBV5-1 to TRBJ1-6; 7 positions match TRBD1. Germline CDR1 reads SGHRS; CDR2 reads YFSETQ. Trimming removed 3 bases from V and 9 bases from J; junction bases left unmatched: 9. The CDR3 contains 15 residues. CDR3 nucleotide sequence: TGCGCCAGCAGCTCAAGACAGGGTTCTCTTTCACCCCTCCACTTT. Translated, it gives CASSSRQGSLSPLHF.

J is TRBJ2-7 and V is TRBV2; 8 bases align to TRBD1. V was pared by 7 bases and J by 6 bases, with 14 bases of the junction left unmatched. Germline-derived CDR1 and CDR2 are SNHLY and FYNNEI. This CDR3 is built from 15 residues. For the CDR3, the DNA is TGTGCCAGCACCCGAGACAGGCAGGGGGCTCTCGAGCAGTACTTC. It yields the protein CASTRDRQGALEQYF.

CDR3 in DNA: TGCGCCAGCAGTGATCTCCCTAGGACTAGCCAAATCTACAATGAGCAGTTCTTC. This codes for CASSDLPRTSQIYNEQFF. The genes are TRBV10-1 and TRBJ2-1; 8 bases are a match to TRBD2. The CDR3 is 18 residues long. The V gene end was trimmed by 3 bases and the J gene end by 3 bases; junction bases not matched to a gene: 13. Germline values: CDR1 WNHNN, CDR2 SYGVQD (reference sequence).

The chain recombines TRBV2 with TRBJ2-3; 7 bases map to TRBD2. CDR1 and CDR2 from the germline V gene are SNHLY and FYNNEI. CDR3 length: 14 amino acids. The trim removed 6 bases at V and 5 bases at J, leaving 8 bases unmatched. DNA for the CDR3: TGTGCCAGCAGCAGGGACTACCACAGAGATACGCAGTATTTT. Its protein is CASSRDYHRDTQYF. Full variable domain (rest looked up from reference TRBV2 and TRBJ2-3): EPEVTQTPSHQVTQMGQEVILRCVPISNHLYFYWYRQILGQKVEFLVSFYNNEISEKSEIFDDQFSVERPDGSNFTLKIRSTKLEDSAMYFCASSRDYHRDTQYFGPGTRLTVL.

There are a few counts of this clone. The chain combines TRBV27 with TRBJ2-1; TRBD1 might be the D (6 bases). The V gene's germline CDR1 is MNHEY and CDR2 SMNVEV (reference sequence). The CDR3 covers 14 residues. V gave up 10 bases and J gave up 5 bases, with 18 bases separating them. CDR3: CATRRGHPNNEQFF. CDR3 bases: TGTGCCACCAGAAGGGGACACCCCAACAATGAGCAGTTCTTC.

The chain recombines TRBV6-1 with TRBJ2-7; D is perhaps TRBD2 (6 bases). V was pared by 3 bases and J by 2 bases, with 11 bases between. The CDR3 has 14 amino acids. Germline V gene sequence: CDR1 MNHNS, CDR2 SASEGT. The CDR3 bases are TGTGCCAGCAGTGACCGCGGGGCCACCTACGAGCAGTACTTC. Protein sequence: CASSDRGATYEQYF.

This chain links TRBV10-3 with TRBJ2-3; D perhaps matches TRBD2 (6 bases). Germline CDR1 ENHRY, CDR2 SYGVKD. Trimming took 3 bases from V and 0 from J, leaving 13 bases between them. This CDR3 is built from 16 residues. CDR3 sequence (DNA): TGTGCCATCAGTGATGACGGGGGACTTAGCACAGATACGCAGTATTTT. Its protein product is CAISDDGGLSTDTQYF.

CDR3 sequence: CASRTVSYTGELFF. The CDR3 nucleotides are TGTGCCAGCAGAACCGTTAGCTACACCGGGGAGCTGTTTTTT. The chain recombines TRBV2 with TRBJ2-2; D is unclear. The CDR3 covers 14 residues. Trimming stripped 6 bases from V and 3 bases from J, with 11 bases between. From germline, CDR1 is SNHLY and CDR2 FYNNEI. The full variable domain, its missing parts supplied by reference TRBV2 and TRBJ2-2, is EPEVTQTPSHQVTQMGQEVILRCVPISNHLYFYWYRQILGQKVEFLVSFYNNEISEKSEIFDDQFSVERPDGSNFTLKIRSTKLEDSAMYFCASRTVSYTGELFFGEGSRLTVL.

The chain recombines TRBV7-8 with TRBJ1-5, with 8 bases aligning to TRBD1. Unmatched junction bases numbered 10, after V lost 1 base and J lost 5 bases. Germline CDR1 reads SGHVS; CDR2 reads FQNEAQ. This CDR3 has 17 amino acids. The CDR3 spells CASSLGQGRGRDQPQHF. As DNA, the CDR3 is TGTGCCAGCAGCTTAGGTCAGGGCAGGGGGCGGGATCAGCCCCAGCATTTT.

The rearrangement joins TRBV7-2 to TRBJ2-2; TRBD2 matches at 11 bases. V lost 5 bases and J lost 4; bases outside the gene matches: 6. The CDR3 extends over 16 amino acids. CDR1 and CDR2 (germline): SGHTA, FQGNSA. The CDR3 here is CASSLVAGGGTGELFF. The CDR3 bases are TGTGCCAGCAGCCTGGTAGCGGGAGGGGGCACCGGGGAGCTGTTTTTT.

This clone was picked up a small number of times. The chain carries TRBV6-5 and TRBJ1-1, with 8 bases matching TRBD1. This CDR3 has 13 amino acids. Germline V gives CDR1 MNHEY, CDR2 SVGAGI. V lost 4 bases to trimming and J lost 8 bases; unmatched junction nucleotides: 6. CDR3 DNA: TGTGCCAGCAGTTTCTACTCAGGGGGCGAAGCTTTCTTT. This encodes CASSFYSGGEAFF.

The chain uses TRBV2 and TRBJ2-5, with D perhaps TRBD2 (6 bases). This CDR3 region has 13 residues. Germline assignment: CDR1 SNHLY and CDR2 FYNNEI. V lost 3 bases and J 2 bases, leaving 7 bases between the germline ends. The CDR3 sequence: CASSDLAQETQYF. In DNA, the CDR3 is TGTGCCAGCAGTGATCTAGCGCAAGAGACCCAGTACTTC.

A note on this clone: Germline and junction disagree at one end, which may indicate a read error. The rearrangement uses TRBV7-7 and TRBJ1-2; D is possibly TRBD1 (5 bases). The CDR3 length is 16 residues. CDR1 is SSHAT and CDR2 is FNYEAQ in the germline V gene (reference sequence). CDR3 loop: CASSRGGGVWYYGYTF. The CDR3 nucleotides read TGTGCTAGCAGCCGCGGCGGGGGAGTTTGGTACTATGGCTACACCTTC.

The chain carries TRBV29-1 and TRBJ2-1; the D gene is possibly TRBD1 (5 bases). Germline V CDR1 and CDR2: SQVTM, ANQGSEA. Trimming stripped 0 bases from V and 4 bases from J, with 16 bases between. CDR3 length equals 16 residues. CDR3 loop: CSVEDLSGNRYNEQFF. The CDR3 DNA sequence: TGCAGCGTTGAAGATTTATCTGGGAACAGGTACAATGAGCAGTTCTTC.

V is TRBV7-9 and J is TRBJ1-6; D unclear. The CDR3 has 11 amino acids. The ends were cut back, 3 bases at V and 9 bases at J, with 3 bases in the middle. Looked up from germline, CDR1 is SEHNR and CDR2 is FQNEAQ (reference sequence). CDR3 coding DNA: TGTGCCAGCAGCTTCGTTTCACCCCTCCACTTT. Translation: CASSFVSPLHF.

The CDR3 sequence: CASSSRPPEYNEKLFF. DNA for the CDR3: TGTGCCAGCAGTTCCCGCCCCCCAGAATACAATGAAAAACTGTTTTTT. The chain carries TRBV27 and TRBJ1-4; D gene unclear. The CDR3 length is 16 residues. Trimming pared 4 bases from V and 5 bases from J, leaving 17 bases between. Germline V CDR1 and CDR2: MNHEY, SMNVEV (reference sequence).

The chain uses TRBV20-1 and TRBJ1-6; possibly TRBD1 for D (6 bases). Per germline, CDR1 DFQATT and CDR2 SNEGSKA (reference sequence). The CDR3 totals 11 residues. CDR3 in amino acids: CRADSHSPLHF. The DNA for the CDR3 is TGCAGGGCGGACAGTCACTCACCCCTCCACTTT.